The sequence of this T cell receptor (beta chain) was determined in a study of molecular identifiers for immune sequencing clone quantification. TCRdb recomputed calls from the PCR reads with MiXCR, one row per CDR3 protein. The data contain 460,000 or so distinct CDR3 sequences, about 26% of them singletons. A note on this clonotype: What it recognizes is unknown.

Trimming at V came to 6 bases and at J to 3 bases, leaving 4 bases not matched to a gene. CDR3 length equals 14 residues. Germline V gives CDR1 SEHNR, CDR2 FQNEAQ (reference sequence). Broader study findings: Effector cells kept over 97% of their molecules in clones above 20 RNA copies, while naive cells kept under 1% there.

Sequencing was carried out using naive CD8+ T cells from blood, with Jurkat cell RNA spiked in. Subset indicated: FACS-sorted CD8+CD4-CCR7+CD45RA+ naive T cells. The receptor's source is a human donor in good health. Some libraries in this study had Jurkat cell RNA spiked in. The chain links TRBV7-9 to TRBJ1-4, with TRBD1 identical over 7 bases. In DNA form, the CDR3 reads TGTGCCAGCAGACCCGACAGGGCTAATGAAAAACTGTTTTTT. This sequence encodes CASRPDRANEKLFF. The full variable domain, completed using reference TRBV7-9 and TRBJ1-4, is DTGVSQNPRHKITKRGQNVTFRCDPISEHNRLYWYRQTLGQGPEFLTYFQNEAQLEKSRLLSDRFSAERPKGSFSTLEIQRTEQGDSAMYLCASRPDRANEKLFFGSGTQLSVL.